A single sample gave rise to the 28 T cell receptor beta chains below, sequenced in a study of post-analysis software for immune sequencing data. Overall study results and limits: Elevated frequency relative to controls characterized four or five TRBV segments in patients, TRBV5-6, TRBV5-1 and TRBV20-1 among them.

No antigen is known for these receptors. Prepared TCR beta cDNA libraries contained unique molecular identifiers. TCRdb independently ran MiXCR on the PCR reads; one entry per CDR3 protein. The data contain hundreds of thousands of distinct CDR3 sequences, approximately 60% of them singletons. The sample was blood. Source of these receptors: a girl aged 2 to 9 with multiple sclerosis.

V usage is TRBV29-1 and J usage is TRBJ2-7, with 13 bases fitting TRBD2. Germline V CDR1 and CDR2: SQVTM, ANQGSEA. Unmatched junction bases numbered 3, after V lost 4 bases and J lost 3 bases. This CDR3 is built from 14 residues. The CDR3 region has the DNA TGCAGCGTTGGAGGACTAGCGGGGGTCTACGAGCAGTACTTC. Residues: CSVGGLAGVYEQYF.

This clonotype has a handful of counts. This chain joins TRBV10-3 and TRBJ1-5, with 8 nucleotides matching TRBD1. The CDR3 is 15 residues long. V shed 5 bases and J 7 bases; nucleotides not matched to a gene: 10. Germline-derived CDR1 and CDR2 are ENHRY and SYGVKD. In DNA, the CDR3 is TGTGCCATCAGTCGAGAGCAGGGGGCGGGGCAGCCCCAGCATTTT. Encoded protein: CAISREQGAGQPQHF.

Details on this clonotype: Germline is not matched at one junction end, which may reflect a read error. The chain joins TRBV15 to TRBJ1-5; D is unresolved. From germline, CDR1 is LNHNV and CDR2 YYDKDF (reference sequence). CDR3 size: 14 residues. CDR3: CATSRGIDNQPQHF. The CDR3 bases are TGTGCCACCAGTAGAGGCATTGACAATCAGCCCCAGCATTTT.

The rearrangement links TRBV12-3 or TRBV12-4 to TRBJ1-2; D remains ambiguous. The CDR3 loop spans 11 amino acids. Trimming stripped 5 bases from V and 7 bases from J, with 8 bases between. The CDR3 reads CASSAEVGYTF. The CDR3 DNA is TGTGCCAGCAGTGCGGAGGTTGGCTACACCTTC.

V gene TRBV29-1 combines with J gene TRBJ1-2, with 7 bases aligning to TRBD1. Germline V gene sequence: CDR1 SQVTM, CDR2 ANQGSEA. The CDR3 spans 12 residues. With 7 bases clipped from V and 4 bases from J, the junction kept 6 bases outside the gene matches. This chain's CDR3 is CSARGGGYGYTF. The CDR3 DNA sequence: TGCAGCGCCCGAGGGGGCGGCTATGGCTACACCTTC. The variable domain in full, with the rest retrieved from reference TRBV29-1 and TRBJ1-2, is SAVISQKPSRDICQRGTSLTIQCQVDSQVTMMFWYRQQPGQSLTLIATANQGSEATYESGFVIDKFPISRPNLTFSTLTVSNMSPEDSSIYLCSARGGGYGYTFGSGTRLTVV.

V and J are TRBV4-1 and TRBJ2-1, with TRBD1 as a possible D gene (6 bases). Germline assignment: CDR1 MGHRA and CDR2 YSYEKL. The CDR3 is 14 residues long. Trimming removed 3 bases from V and 4 bases from J, with 10 bases in between. The CDR3 bases are TGCGCCAGCAGCCAGGTCACAGGGTACAATGAGCAGTTCTTC. This sequence encodes CASSQVTGYNEQFF.

V is TRBV20-1 and J is TRBJ2-7; a possible D gene is TRBD2 (6 bases). Germline assignment: CDR1 DFQATT and CDR2 SNEGSKA (reference sequence). The germline V and J ends were trimmed by 7 bases and 0 bases, with 13 bases remaining between them. The CDR3 spans 13 residues. CDR3 nucleotides: TGCAGTGGGGGCACTAGCCGCTCCTACGAGCAGTACTTC. Translation gives CSGGTSRSYEQYF.

The chain has TRBV25-1 and TRBJ2-5; D possibly corresponds to TRBD2 (6 bases). Germline assignment: CDR1 MGHDK and CDR2 SYGVNS. CDR3 size: 13 residues. Trimming removed 6 bases from V and 5 bases from J, with 13 bases in between. The CDR3 spells CASRLGGPETQYF. The CDR3 nucleotides are TGTGCCAGCAGATTGGGGGGTCCGGAGACCCAGTACTTC.

The genes are TRBV6-5 and TRBJ2-6, with no clear D. V lost 2 bases, J lost 0 bases, and 8 bases lay in between. The CDR3 length is 16 residues. Per the germline V gene, CDR1 is MNHEY and CDR2 is SVGAGI. The CDR3 DNA sequence: TGTGCCAGCAGTTACGTCGGGCGCTCTGGGGCCAACGTCCTGACTTTC. Its protein is CASSYVGRSGANVLTF.

This clonotype was seen a single time. The gene calls are TRBV20-1 and TRBJ1-2; D unclear. Deletions cut 0 bases from V and 3 bases from J, with 14 bases between. The CDR3 covers 15 residues. Germline CDR1 DFQATT, CDR2 SNEGSKA (reference sequence). The CDR3 is CSARDQAGEDYGYTF. Here the CDR3 DNA reads TGCAGTGCTAGAGATCAGGCCGGGGAGGACTATGGCTACACCTTC.

The chain couples TRBV2 to TRBJ2-3; D gene unclear. CDR3 length: 13 amino acids. CDR1 is SNHLY, CDR2 FYNNEI, per germline. V was shortened by 7 bases and J by 0 bases, with 8 bases between the two germline ends. The CDR3 is CASKMESTDTQYF. CDR3 nucleotide sequence: TGTGCCAGCAAGATGGAGAGCACAGATACGCAGTATTTT.

The DNA for the CDR3 is TGTGCCACCAGCAGAGGGGTCGGAGTCTCCTACAATGAGCAGTTCTTC. This codes for CATSRGVGVSYNEQFF. This chain joins TRBV15 and TRBJ2-1; no definite D call. The ends were cut back, 1 base at V and 0 bases at J, with 10 bases in the middle. This CDR3 region has 16 residues. The germline V gene has CDR1 LNHNV and CDR2 YYDKDF (reference sequence). Combining the CDR3 with reference TRBV15 and TRBJ2-1 gives the whole variable domain DAMVIQNPRYQVTQFGKPVTLSCSQTLNHNVMYWYQQKSSQAPKLLFHYYDKDFNNEADTPDNFQSRRPNTSFCFLDIRSPGLGDTAMYLCATSRGVGVSYNEQFFGPGTRLTVL.

The chain couples TRBV6-5 to TRBJ2-6; D gene unclear. Germline V gene sequence: CDR1 MNHEY, CDR2 SVGAGI. With 6 bases removed from V and 1 base from J, the gap between germline ends came to 13 bases. This CDR3 has 16 residues. DNA of the CDR3: TGTGCCAGCAGCCTAAACGTATATTCTGGGGCCAACGTCCTGACTTTC. It encodes CASSLNVYSGANVLTF.

The V call is TRBV7-9, the J call TRBJ1-6, with 9 bases that match TRBD1. Trimming took 5 bases from V and 7 from J; bases not matched to a gene: 6. Germline lookup yields CDR1 SEHNR and CDR2 FQNEAQ (reference sequence). This CDR3 is built from 15 residues. Here the CDR3 reads CASSSPGQGNSPLHF. The CDR3 DNA reads TGTGCCAGCAGCAGTCCGGGACAGGGCAATTCACCCCTCCACTTT.

This chain uses TRBV11-2 with TRBJ2-3; perhaps TRBD1 as D (5 bases). CDR3 size: 13 residues. Trimming shortened V by 5 bases and J by 4 bases, and 10 bases separated the two germline ends. Germline CDR1 reads SGHAT; CDR2 reads FQNNGV. DNA for the CDR3: TGTGCCAGCAGCGCCCAGGGTTCAGATACGCAGTATTTT. Translating gives CASSAQGSDTQYF.

V and J are TRBV7-8 and TRBJ2-3; no firm D call. Germline CDR1 SGHVS, CDR2 FQNEAQ. The CDR3 spans 15 residues. V was cut by 3 bases and J by 1 base, with 11 bases left in between. CDR3 in DNA: TGTGCCAGCAGCTTGGTTAGACGGGGCACAGATACGCAGTATTTT. This gives the protein CASSLVRRGTDTQYF.

A few counts support this clonotype. The chain recombines TRBV6-5 with TRBJ2-3, with 8 bases fitting TRBD1. V was clipped by 0 bases and J by 4 bases; unmatched bases: 9. CDR3 length: 17 residues. Germline V gives CDR1 MNHEY, CDR2 SVGAGI. CDR3 sequence reads: CASSYSKDRVSPDTQYF. CDR3 bases: TGTGCCAGCAGTTACTCCAAGGACAGGGTGTCCCCAGATACGCAGTATTTT.

The chain is built from TRBV5-1 and TRBJ1-1, with TRBD1 as a possible D gene (6 bases). CDR1 is SGHRS, CDR2 YFSETQ, per germline. The CDR3 is 15 amino acids. The V end lost 0 bases, the J end lost 5 bases, and 14 bases lay between the germline ends. CDR3: CASSLVTGAETEAFF. Written as DNA, the CDR3 is TGCGCCAGCAGCTTGGTGACGGGGGCAGAAACTGAAGCTTTCTTT.

The rearrangement uses TRBV6-1 and TRBJ1-2; D is uncertain. V shed 0 bases and J shed 5 bases, with 1 base lying between them. Germline V CDR1 and CDR2: MNHNS, SASEGT. The CDR3 covers 11 residues. The chain's CDR3 is CASSEAYGYTF. In DNA, the CDR3 is TGTGCCAGCAGTGAAGCGTATGGCTACACCTTC.

The V call is TRBV6-5, the J call TRBJ2-5, with D unclear. V lost 0 bases, J lost 1 base, and 6 bases lay in between. The CDR3 consists of 14 residues. Per germline, CDR1 MNHEY and CDR2 SVGAGI. The DNA for the CDR3 is TGTGCCAGCAGTTACTCGAGCCTCCAAGAGACCCAGTACTTC. This gives the protein CASSYSSLQETQYF.

The chain recombines TRBV29-1 with TRBJ2-1; 9 bases fit TRBD1. The ends lost 6 bases at V and 7 bases at J; junction bases unmatched: 7. CDR3 length: 13 residues. Germline CDR1 is SQVTM and CDR2 is ANQGSEA. As DNA, the CDR3 is TGCAGCGTCGGGACAGGGAATGTTAATGAGCAGTTCTTC. Amino acid sequence: CSVGTGNVNEQFF.

V gene TRBV7-6 combines with J gene TRBJ2-3; D ambiguous. This CDR3 contains 15 residues. CDR1 is SGHVS and CDR2 is FNYEAQ in the germline V gene. Trimming took 5 bases from V and 2 from J, leaving 14 bases between them. The CDR3 nucleotides are TGTGCCAGCAGCCATCGCCCGGGCCCCACAGATACGCAGTATTTT. It yields the protein CASSHRPGPTDTQYF.

V usage is TRBV5-8 and J usage is TRBJ2-6; possibly TRBD1 or TRBD2 for D (5 bases each). V lost 4 bases and J lost 0, with 14 bases in between. The CDR3 consists of 17 residues. Per germline, CDR1 SGHTS and CDR2 YDEGEE. The chain's CDR3 is CASSPRDGSSGANVLTF. The CDR3 bases are TGTGCCAGCAGCCCACGGGACGGAAGCTCTGGGGCCAACGTCCTGACTTTC.

J is TRBJ2-5 and V is TRBV4-2, with D possibly being TRBD2 (5 bases). The CDR3 has 16 amino acids. Germline CDR1 and CDR2: LGHNA and YNFKEQ. Trimming cost V 4 bases and J 3 bases, with 18 bases left between them. DNA of the CDR3: TGTGCCAGCAGCCCTATTTTGGCGGAGGCGGAAGAGACCCAGTACTTC. This gives the protein CASSPILAEAEETQYF.

The genes are TRBV10-1 and TRBJ1-1; D ambiguous. Deletions cut 3 bases from V and 1 base from J, with 12 bases between. The CDR3 covers 15 residues. Germline V lookup: CDR1 WNHNN, CDR2 SYGVQD (reference sequence). CDR3 in amino acids: CASSDRPLRNTEAFF. The CDR3 coding sequence is TGCGCCAGCAGTGACCGACCCTTAAGGAACACTGAAGCTTTCTTT.

The chain employs TRBV4-2 and TRBJ2-1, with no clear D. Trimming shortened V by 3 bases and J by 8 bases, and 11 bases separated the two germline ends. From germline, CDR1 is LGHNA and CDR2 YNFKEQ. This CDR3 spans 13 amino acids. The CDR3 DNA reads TGTGCCAGCAGCCACCCGGCCGCCCATGAGCAGTTCTTC. Protein sequence: CASSHPAAHEQFF.

In its sample, this clonotype was seen many times. The DNA of the CDR3 is TGTGCCAGCAGCTTAGGGTTTACTGGTCCGTTCGGCACTGAAGCTTTCTTT. This encodes CASSLGFTGPFGTEAFF. This rearrangement joins TRBV7-3 to TRBJ1-1; D gene unclear. Per germline, CDR1 SGHTA and CDR2 FQGTGA. The CDR3 loop spans 17 amino acids. The ends were cut back, 2 bases at V and 4 bases at J, with 20 bases in the middle.

In its sample, this clonotype was seen a few times. The genes are TRBV20-1 and TRBJ2-3; D not resolved. The CDR3 extends over 16 amino acids. The ends were cut back, 2 bases at V and 1 base at J, with 16 bases in the middle. Germline V CDR1 and CDR2: DFQATT, SNEGSKA (reference sequence). CDR3 protein: CSARSGPGLGTDTQYF. The CDR3 DNA follows: TGCAGTGCTAGATCCGGACCCGGATTAGGCACAGATACGCAGTATTTT.